These 13 T cell receptor beta chains were sequenced from one sample in a study of OX40 agonist ivuxolimab in advanced cancers. TCRdb keeps only in-frame clones here, not all; method: immunoSEQ multiplex PCR. The sample lists more than 95,000 clones, approximately 93% occurring once. Sequencing used CD4+ or CD8+ T cells sorted from blood, obtained in a trial of the OX40 agonist ivuxolimab. The receptors stem from an adult with an advanced solid tumor such as melanoma, head and neck, liver or kidney cancer.

This clone was detected once. This sequence joins TRBV10-3 and TRBJ2-2, with D perhaps TRBD1 (6 bases). Germline loops: CDR1 ENHRY, CDR2 SYGVKD. The CDR3 consists of 12 residues. Deletions cut 6 bases from V and 8 bases from J, with 10 bases between. The CDR3 DNA sequence: TGTGCCATCAGCATGAGGGGGGGGGAGCTGTTTTTT. This translates into CAISMRGGELFF.

The chain joins TRBV18 to TRBJ1-3; D call uncertain. The CDR3 extends over 15 amino acids. From germline, CDR1 is KGHSH and CDR2 LQKENI. The ends were cut back, 3 bases at V and 0 bases at J, with 9 bases in the middle. Here the CDR3 DNA reads TGTGCCAGCTCACCCACCGCCAACTCTGGAAACACCATATATTTT. Protein sequence: CASSPTANSGNTIYF.

In its sample, this clone was seen once. The V and J genes are TRBV28 and TRBJ1-5; D uncertain. This CDR3 has 11 residues. V shed 3 bases and J shed 5 bases, with 2 bases lying between them. Germline values: CDR1 MDHEN, CDR2 SYDVKM. DNA of the CDR3: TGTGCCAGCAGTTTCCATCAGCCCCAGCATTTT. It encodes CASSFHQPQHF.

This chain joins TRBV7-6 and TRBJ1-4; possible D gene TRBD1, 6 bases. The CDR3 is 15 amino acids. Germline V gives CDR1 SGHVS, CDR2 FNYEAQ. Between the trimmed V and J ends, which lost 6 bases and 0 bases, there was a span of 11 bases. The CDR3 region has the DNA TGTGCCAGCAGGCGGGGGCCAGCAACTAATGAAAAACTGTTTTTT. Amino acid sequence: CASRRGPATNEKLFF.

This rearrangement joins TRBV19 to TRBJ1-1; D gene unclear. CDR3 length: 16 residues. CDR1 LNHDA and CDR2 SQIVND come from the germline V gene (reference sequence). With 3 bases removed from V and 1 base from J, the gap between germline ends came to 15 bases. This chain's CDR3 is CASSIQSGLSNTEAFF. CDR3 sequence (DNA): TGTGCCAGTAGTATCCAGAGCGGACTTTCGAACACTGAAGCTTTCTTT.

This chain connects TRBV28 to TRBJ2-1; tentative D call: TRBD2 (5 bases). V was shortened by 4 bases and J by 4 bases, with 14 bases between the two germline ends. This CDR3 is 15 amino acids long. CDR1 is MDHEN, CDR2 SYDVKM, per germline. The CDR3 protein is CASSSPSRRYNEQFF. The CDR3 DNA follows: TGTGCCAGCAGTTCCCCCAGCCGGAGGTACAATGAGCAGTTCTTC.

This sequence joins TRBV5-1 and TRBJ2-7; D is undetermined. CDR1 and CDR2 from the germline V gene are SGHRS and YFSETQ. The CDR3 spans 13 residues. V lost 2 bases to trimming and J lost 2 bases, with 8 bases between them. CDR3 sequence (DNA): TGCGCCAGCAGCTTTACAACGCCCTACGAGCAGTACTTC. Its translation is CASSFTTPYEQYF.

The V call is TRBV5-1, the J call TRBJ1-3; the D gene is possibly TRBD1 (5 bases). CDR1 is SGHRS and CDR2 is YFSETQ in the germline V gene. The CDR3 runs 15 residues. V lost 2 bases and J lost 3, with 12 bases in between. DNA of the CDR3: TGCGCCAGCAGCTTTCAGGGTTTCAGTGGAAACACCATATATTTT. It yields the protein CASSFQGFSGNTIYF.

In the case of this clone: Mismatch with germline at one junction end may stem from a read error. The rearrangement links TRBV7-2 to TRBJ1-4; D not resolved. Germline V CDR1 and CDR2: SGHTA, FQGNSA. The CDR3 loop spans 15 amino acids. The CDR3 sequence: CASSQEPHGNEKLFF. CDR3 bases: TGCGCCAGCAGCCAAGAACCCCACGGTAATGAAAAACTGTTTTTT.

The V gene is TRBV4-3, the J gene TRBJ2-1; TRBD2 matches at 13 bases. This CDR3 is built from 14 residues. Germline lookup yields CDR1 LGHNA and CDR2 YSLEER. With V trimmed by 4 bases and J by 8 bases, 2 bases remained unmatched. The CDR3 region is CASSRLAGGYEQFF. The CDR3 DNA sequence: TGCGCCAGCAGCCGACTAGCGGGAGGCTATGAGCAGTTCTTC.

The chain employs TRBV28 and TRBJ1-1; 8 bases align to TRBD1. CDR1 is MDHEN and CDR2 is SYDVKM in the germline V gene. The length of the CDR3 is 14 residues. Unmatched junction bases numbered 3, after V lost 4 bases and J lost 2 bases. CDR3 nucleotides: TGTGCCAGCAGTTCGACAGGGGAAAACACTGAAGCTTTCTTT. This gives the protein CASSSTGENTEAFF.

This clone showed up just a few times. The chain uses TRBV4-3 and TRBJ1-5; D remains unclear. This CDR3 spans 17 amino acids. CDR1 is LGHNA, CDR2 YSLEER, per germline. V was trimmed by 1 base and J by 1 base, leaving 14 bases between them. The CDR3 DNA is TGCGCCAGCAGCCAAGGAGTACTCGACACGAGCAATCAGCCCCAGCATTTT. This gives the protein CASSQGVLDTSNQPQHF.

This clone was observed a single time. A read error may account for a junction end that differs from germline. The V and J genes are TRBV5-1 and TRBJ2-2; TRBD1 or TRBD2 may be the D gene (5 bases each). Per the germline V gene, CDR1 is SGHRS and CDR2 is YFSETQ. The CDR3 loop spans 16 amino acids. The DNA of the CDR3 is TGCGCCAGCAGCGATACAGGTGTCGGGAACGCCGGGGAGCTGTTTTTT. Translation gives CASSDTGVGNAGELFF.